This T cell receptor (beta chain) appears in the sequencing data of a study of blood T cell repertoires in COVID-19. Study details: The samples span acute and convalescent COVID-19 from the United States, Italy and Spain. T cells, B-cell-depleted T cells, or PBMCs supplied cDNA or gDNA.

Germline assignment: CDR1 SGHNT and CDR2 YYREEE (reference sequence). Trimming at V came to 6 bases and at J to 7 bases, leaving 10 bases not matched to a gene. The CDR3 sequence is 15 residues long. Source study methods: The authors estimated nucleated cell counts from reference gene primer amplification. Here immunoSEQ multiplex PCR was the method, and the copy in TCRdb shows in-frame clones only, minus some. V, J and clone size are those of that table, while D and trimming were read from the DNA. The sample includes approximately 89,000 clones, more than 60% of them seen just once. This receptor was identified in a human donor in a cohort sampled during active COVID-19. The sequenced material came from peripheral blood. The V call is TRBV5-4, the J call TRBJ2-7, with 13 bases matching TRBD2. As DNA, the CDR3 is TGTGCCAGCACCACGGATCGGACTAGCGGGAGTGAGCAGTACTTC. It translates to CASTTDRTSGSEQYF.